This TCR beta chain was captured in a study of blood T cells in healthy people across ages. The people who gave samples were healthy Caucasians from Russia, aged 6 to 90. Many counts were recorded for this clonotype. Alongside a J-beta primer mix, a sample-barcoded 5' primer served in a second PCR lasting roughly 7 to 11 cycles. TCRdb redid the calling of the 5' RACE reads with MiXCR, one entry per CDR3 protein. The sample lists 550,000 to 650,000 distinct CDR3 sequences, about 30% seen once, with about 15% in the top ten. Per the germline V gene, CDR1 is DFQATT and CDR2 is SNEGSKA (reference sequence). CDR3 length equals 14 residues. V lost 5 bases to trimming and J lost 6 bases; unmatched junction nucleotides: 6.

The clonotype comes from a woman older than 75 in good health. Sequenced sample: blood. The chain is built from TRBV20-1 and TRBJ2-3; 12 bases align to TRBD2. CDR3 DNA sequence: TGCAGTGCTCCTAGCGGGGGGGCCAGGGATACGCAGTATTTT. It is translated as CSAPSGGARDTQYF.